This T cell receptor (beta chain) was documented in a study of cytomegalovirus exposure and HLA in healthy donors. The study, taken as a whole, reports: A further, later analysis showed that HLA-associated TCR beta chains (compared with equally common others) were more clonally expanded.

Trimming removed 2 bases at V and 7 bases at J, with 8 bases between. CDR3 length equals 12 residues. From germline, CDR1 is SGHTA and CDR2 FQGNSA. Primers: 60 Vbeta forward and 13 Jbeta reverse. The data were produced by immunoSEQ multiplex PCR, yet TCRdb's version contains in-frame clones alone and is incomplete. This table holds around 180,000 clones, around four fifths found once. About this clone itself: Antigen unknown.

The chain recombines TRBV7-2 with TRBJ1-1, with D possibly matching TRBD1 (5 bases). The receptor's source is a boy younger than 10 in good health and CMV-seronegative. The source material was PBMCs. CDR3 nucleotide sequence: TGTGCCAGCAGCTTAAGGAGGGGTGAAGCTTTCTTT. It encodes CASSLRRGEAFF.